The following is a T cell receptor (beta chain) sequence with its context. This clonotype came up a few times. Its antigen remains unidentified. No much larger clone exists at a distance of one base, and base qualities are not known. Library preparation employed multiplex PCR. The reads were generated on an Illumina HiSeq 2500. TCRbeta libraries were built by three rounds of nested PCR using primers (Table S4), following protocols modified from ARM-PCR. Before sequencing, PCR products of 200-500 bp were cut from the gel and purified using the QIAquick gel extraction kit. In the authors' own workflow: Trimmomatic was used to clean the reads, FLASH merged the cleaned reads into complete CDR3 sequences, and MiTCR assigned the sequences to V(D)J germline segments. Clonal diversity was computed as the inverse Simpson's index with VDJtools. In-frame sequences without a premature stop codon were defined as productive reads. TCRdb handled the public reads itself, with Q25 trimming in fastp and clone calling in MiXCR, and kept productive beta chains. CDR3 protein duplicates are merged, each entry listing the most common genes and DNA. Clone size and V and J calls follow TCRdb, not the original study. In this sample the table shows fewer than 120,000 distinct CDR3 sequences, nearly 85% of which occur a single time. The top ten constitute approximately 24% of the sample.

RNA was extracted from bulk unsorted tissue and checked for quality with a NanoDrop ND-1000 and an Agilent 2100. Donors were newly diagnosed lung cancer patients admitted for thoracic surgery in China between August and November 2014, without prior chemotherapy. Patients with previous radiotherapy or chemotherapy, or with another concurrent cancer, were excluded from the study. Surgical tissue pieces of roughly 1-2 cm3 were preserved in RNAlater solution and were kept at -80 degrees C until use. CDR1 and CDR2, looked up from the germline V gene, are MGHRA and YSYEKL. A distance of 15 bases separates the germline ends of V and J, which lose 3 bases and 4 bases respectively. The CDR3 contains 16 residues, cysteine and phenylalanine counted. The retained sequence is limited to the CDR3, 48 bases, with the frame set at the first base. This entry is derived from a study of tumor and adjacent non-tumor tissue in lung cancer (dated by TCRdb to about 2018). As for the study more broadly: By cancer type, the cohort comprised approximately twelve adenocarcinoma patients, a couple of squamous cell carcinoma patients and 1 small cell lung cancer patient. The 15 enrolled patients, of whom about 10 were men and 5 were women, were aged about 31 to 76 years and were diagnosed with TNM stage I to III disease. Approximately 31 paired specimens, one tumor and one normal lung sample per patient, were profiled by TCRbeta CDR3 sequencing. A total of 95 million to 150 million productive TCRbeta reads were generated by sequencing, corresponding to an average of about 4.17 million reads per sample. The study compared bulk TCRbeta repertoires from lung tumor tissue and matched distant non-tumor lung tissue of roughly 15 lung cancer patients. Findings and caveats that apply to the study as a whole: The cohort had only around 14 patients, and the authors noted that larger samples and more detailed clinical data are needed. Significantly higher TCR diversity was found in younger patients, and higher tumor TCR diversity was associated with shorter overall and disease-free survival. Because peripheral blood was not sequenced, the blood TCRbeta repertoires of the lung cancer patients in the study went unexamined. Tumor tissue showed significantly greater TCR diversity (inverse Simpson) than normal lung tissue (around 450 vs 150, P = 0.0075, Mann-Whitney U test). The sequencing platform is not named in the methods, and unique molecular identifiers are not mentioned. A significantly larger cumulative share of the repertoire was made up by the top 100 clones in normal lung than in tumor tissue.

The sequenced sample consisted of lung tumor tissue. This TCR was recovered from a man in his 70s with non-small cell lung cancer. The chain is encoded by TRBV4-1 joined to TRBJ1-4; TRBD1 is possibly the D segment (5 matching bases). The bases read TGCGCCAGCAGCCAGGTACGAGGGCAGGGTAATGAAAAACTGTTTTTT. Translated, it reads CASSQVRGQGNEKLFF.